This T cell receptor beta chain was captured by sequencing in a study of OX40 agonist ivuxolimab in advanced cancers. Study-wide background: Treatment of patients was with ivuxolimab, an agonistic anti-OX40 (CD134) antibody. Checkpoint inhibitors had been given previously to roughly 40% of patients. General study results and limits: Low normalized T-cell clonal expansion was additionally recorded for some nonresponders.

Germline-derived CDR1 and CDR2 are SGHNT and YYREEE (reference sequence). V dropped 1 base and J dropped 4; count of bases not matched to a gene: 3. The CDR3 runs 14 residues. The table came from immunoSEQ multiplex PCR; TCRdb's copy has only in-frame clones and leaves some out. The repertoire holds around 64,000 clones, with 80% to 95% as singletons. Details on this clone: Antigen specificity is unknown.

It was autoimmune disease history or systemic immunosuppression that excluded patients. The starting material was CD4+ or CD8+ T cells sorted from blood, obtained in a trial of the OX40 agonist ivuxolimab. The rearrangement uses TRBV5-4 and TRBJ1-2; TRBD1 matches 8 bases. The sequence derives from an adult with an advanced solid tumor such as melanoma, head and neck, liver or kidney cancer. Written as DNA, the CDR3 is TGTGCCAGCAGCTTGCAGGGGGCGGCCTATGGCTACACCTTC. It encodes CASSLQGAAYGYTF.